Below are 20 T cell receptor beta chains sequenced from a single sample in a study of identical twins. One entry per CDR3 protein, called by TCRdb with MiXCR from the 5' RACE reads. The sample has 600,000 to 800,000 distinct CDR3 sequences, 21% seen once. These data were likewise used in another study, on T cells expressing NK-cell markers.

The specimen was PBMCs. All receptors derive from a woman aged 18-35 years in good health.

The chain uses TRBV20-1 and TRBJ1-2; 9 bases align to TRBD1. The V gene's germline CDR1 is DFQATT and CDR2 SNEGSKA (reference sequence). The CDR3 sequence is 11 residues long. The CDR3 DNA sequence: TGCATCTGGGACAGGGCTCCGGGCTACACCTTC. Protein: CIWDRAPGYTF.

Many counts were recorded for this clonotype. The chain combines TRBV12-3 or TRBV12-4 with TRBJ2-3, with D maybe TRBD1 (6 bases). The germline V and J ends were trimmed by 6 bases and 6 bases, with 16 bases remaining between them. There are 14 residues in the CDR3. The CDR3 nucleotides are TGTGCCAGCAGGAAAGGGGGTGCCCGGGATACGCAGTATTTT. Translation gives CASRKGGARDTQYF.

In DNA, the CDR3 is TGTGCCAGCAGTAGCACTAGCGGGAGCCACGAGCAGTACTTC. The encoded protein is CASSSTSGSHEQYF. This rearrangement joins TRBV25-1 to TRBJ2-7, with 11 bases aligning to TRBD2. The trim removed 5 bases at V and 5 bases at J, leaving 5 bases unmatched. The germline CDR1 and CDR2 sequences are MGHDK and SYGVNS. CDR3 size: 14 residues.

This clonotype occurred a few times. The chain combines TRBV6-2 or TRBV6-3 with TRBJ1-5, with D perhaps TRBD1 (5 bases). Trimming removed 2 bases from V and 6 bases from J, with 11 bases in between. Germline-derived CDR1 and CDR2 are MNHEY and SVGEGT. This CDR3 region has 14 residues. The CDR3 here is CASSYGGDSQPQHF. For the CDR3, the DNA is TGTGCCAGCAGTTACGGTGGGGACTCTCAGCCCCAGCATTTT.

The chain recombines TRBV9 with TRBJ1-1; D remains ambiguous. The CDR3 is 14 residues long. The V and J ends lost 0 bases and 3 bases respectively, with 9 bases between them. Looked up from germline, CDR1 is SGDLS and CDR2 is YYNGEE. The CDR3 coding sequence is TGTGCCAGCAGCGTAGGTCGAGGGTACACTGAAGCTTTCTTT. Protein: CASSVGRGYTEAFF.

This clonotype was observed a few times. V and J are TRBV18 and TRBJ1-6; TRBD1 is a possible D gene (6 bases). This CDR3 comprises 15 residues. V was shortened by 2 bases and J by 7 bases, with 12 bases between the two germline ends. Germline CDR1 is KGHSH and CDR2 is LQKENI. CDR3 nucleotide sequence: TGTGCCAGCTCACCAGGGGGGCAGGGGAATTCACCCCTCCACTTT. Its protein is CASSPGGQGNSPLHF.

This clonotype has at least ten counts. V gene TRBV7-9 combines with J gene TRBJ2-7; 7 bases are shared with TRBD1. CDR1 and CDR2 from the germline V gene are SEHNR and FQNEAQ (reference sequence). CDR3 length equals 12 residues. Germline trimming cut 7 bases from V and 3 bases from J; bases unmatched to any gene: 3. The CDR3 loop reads CASIGQDYEQYF. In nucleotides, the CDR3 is TGTGCCAGCATTGGACAGGACTACGAGCAGTACTTC.

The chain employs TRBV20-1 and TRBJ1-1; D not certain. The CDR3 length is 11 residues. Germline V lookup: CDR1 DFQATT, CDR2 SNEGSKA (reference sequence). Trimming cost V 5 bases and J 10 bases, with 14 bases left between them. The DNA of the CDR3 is TGCAGTGCTGGGTGGGGAAGAAGAGCTTTCTTT. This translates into CSAGWGRRAFF.

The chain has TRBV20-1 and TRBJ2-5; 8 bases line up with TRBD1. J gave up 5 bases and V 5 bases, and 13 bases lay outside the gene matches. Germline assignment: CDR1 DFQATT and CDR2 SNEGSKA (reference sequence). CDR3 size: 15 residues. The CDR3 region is CSARRDRGGEETQYF. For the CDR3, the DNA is TGCAGTGCTCGAAGAGACAGGGGAGGAGAGGAGACCCAGTACTTC.

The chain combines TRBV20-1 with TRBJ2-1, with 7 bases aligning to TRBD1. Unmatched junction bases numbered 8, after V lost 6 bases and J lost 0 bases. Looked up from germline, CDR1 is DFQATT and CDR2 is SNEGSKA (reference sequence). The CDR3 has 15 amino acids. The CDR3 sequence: CSANGQESSYNEQFF. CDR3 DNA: TGCAGTGCAAACGGACAGGAAAGCTCCTACAATGAGCAGTTCTTC.

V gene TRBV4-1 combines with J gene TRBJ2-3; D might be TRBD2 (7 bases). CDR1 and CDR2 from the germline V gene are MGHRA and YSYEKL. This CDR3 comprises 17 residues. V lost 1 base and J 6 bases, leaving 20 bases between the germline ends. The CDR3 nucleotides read TGCGCCAGCAGCCAAGTGTTATCGGGGGGCATGATGGATACGCAGTATTTT. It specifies CASSQVLSGGMMDTQYF.

The CDR3 region is CAIIGQGPTEAFF. CDR3 sequence (DNA): TGTGCCATCATAGGGCAGGGGCCCACTGAAGCTTTCTTT. V gene TRBV10-3 combines with J gene TRBJ1-1; TRBD1 might be the D (6 bases). The CDR3 consists of 13 residues. V dropped 7 bases and J dropped 4 bases, with 13 bases sitting between them. Germline assignment: CDR1 ENHRY and CDR2 SYGVKD.

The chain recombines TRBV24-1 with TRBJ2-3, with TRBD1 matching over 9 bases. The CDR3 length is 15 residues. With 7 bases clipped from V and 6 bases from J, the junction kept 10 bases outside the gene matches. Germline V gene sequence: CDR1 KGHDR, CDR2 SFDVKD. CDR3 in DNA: TGTGCCACCAGCATTGGACAGGGGATAATCGATACGCAGTATTTT. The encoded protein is CATSIGQGIIDTQYF.

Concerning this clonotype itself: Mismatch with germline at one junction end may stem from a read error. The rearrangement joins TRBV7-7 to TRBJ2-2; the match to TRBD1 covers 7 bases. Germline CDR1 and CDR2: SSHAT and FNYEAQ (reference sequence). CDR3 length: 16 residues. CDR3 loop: CASSLAGGTNTGELFF. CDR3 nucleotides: TGTGCTAGCAGCTTAGCAGGGGGAACGAACACCGGGGAGCTGTTTTTT.

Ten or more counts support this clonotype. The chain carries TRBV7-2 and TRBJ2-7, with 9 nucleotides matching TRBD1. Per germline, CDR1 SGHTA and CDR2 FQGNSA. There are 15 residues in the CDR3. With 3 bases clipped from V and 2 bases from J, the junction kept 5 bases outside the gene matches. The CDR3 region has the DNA TGTGCCAGCAGCTTTGACCGGGACAGGGCCTACGAGCAGTACTTC. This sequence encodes CASSFDRDRAYEQYF.

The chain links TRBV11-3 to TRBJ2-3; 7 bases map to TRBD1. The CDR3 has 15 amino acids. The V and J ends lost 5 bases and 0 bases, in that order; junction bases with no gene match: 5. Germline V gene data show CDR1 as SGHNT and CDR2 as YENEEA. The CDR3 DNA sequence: TGTGCCAGCAGCGACAGGGCTTCCAGCACAGATACGCAGTATTTT. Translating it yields CASSDRASSTDTQYF.

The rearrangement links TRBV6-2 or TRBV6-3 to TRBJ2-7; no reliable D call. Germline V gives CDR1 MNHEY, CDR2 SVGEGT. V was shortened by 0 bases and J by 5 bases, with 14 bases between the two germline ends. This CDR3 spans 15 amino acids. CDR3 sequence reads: CASSYSSNPANEQYF. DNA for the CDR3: TGTGCCAGCAGTTACTCGTCGAACCCAGCCAACGAGCAGTACTTC.

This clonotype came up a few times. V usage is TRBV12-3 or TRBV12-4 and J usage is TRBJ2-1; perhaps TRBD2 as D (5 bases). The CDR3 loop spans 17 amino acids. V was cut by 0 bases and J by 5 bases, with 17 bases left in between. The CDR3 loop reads CASSLALEGVSHNEQFF. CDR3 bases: TGTGCCAGCAGTTTAGCGCTAGAGGGAGTAAGTCACAATGAGCAGTTCTTC.

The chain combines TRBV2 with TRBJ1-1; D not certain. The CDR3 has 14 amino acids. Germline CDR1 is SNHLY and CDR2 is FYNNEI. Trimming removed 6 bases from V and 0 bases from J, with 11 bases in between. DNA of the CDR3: TGTGCCAGCAGGTTAATGTACATGAACACTGAAGCTTTCTTT. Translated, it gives CASRLMYMNTEAFF.

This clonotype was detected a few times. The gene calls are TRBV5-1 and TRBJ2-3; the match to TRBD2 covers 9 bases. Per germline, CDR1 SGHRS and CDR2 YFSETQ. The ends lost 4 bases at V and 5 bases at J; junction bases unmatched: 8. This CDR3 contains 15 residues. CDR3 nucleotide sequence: TGCGCCAGCAGCCCGGGGACTAGCTCCCGAGATACGCAGTATTTT. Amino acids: CASSPGTSSRDTQYF.